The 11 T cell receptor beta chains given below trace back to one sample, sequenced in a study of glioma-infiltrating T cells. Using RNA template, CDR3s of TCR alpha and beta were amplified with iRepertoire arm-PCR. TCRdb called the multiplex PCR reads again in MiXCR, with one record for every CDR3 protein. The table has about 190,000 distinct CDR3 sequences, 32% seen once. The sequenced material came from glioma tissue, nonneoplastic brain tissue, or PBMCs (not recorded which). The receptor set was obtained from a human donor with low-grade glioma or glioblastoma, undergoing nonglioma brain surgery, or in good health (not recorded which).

The CDR3 nucleotides read TGTGCCAGCAGCTTGGTGTTTAGGACCTACTATGGCTACACCTTC. The encoded protein is CASSLVFRTYYGYTF. This sequence joins TRBV5-6 and TRBJ1-2; D is ambiguous. The ends were cut back, 0 bases at V and 3 bases at J, with 12 bases in the middle. Germline CDR1 SGHDT, CDR2 YYEEEE. The CDR3 has 15 amino acids. The full variable domain, completed using reference TRBV5-6 and TRBJ1-2, is DAGVTQSPTHLIKTRGQQVTLRCSPKSGHDTVSWYQQALGQGPQFIFQYYEEEERQRGNFPDRFSGHQFPNYSSELNVNALLLGDSALYLCASSLVFRTYYGYTFGSGTRLTVV.

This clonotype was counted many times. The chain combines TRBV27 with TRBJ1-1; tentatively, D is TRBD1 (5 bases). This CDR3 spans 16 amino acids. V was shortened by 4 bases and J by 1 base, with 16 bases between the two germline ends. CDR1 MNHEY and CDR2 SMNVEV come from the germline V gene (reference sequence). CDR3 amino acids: CASSSGTVRQNTEAFF. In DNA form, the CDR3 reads TGTGCCAGCAGTTCCGGGACCGTCCGTCAGAACACTGAAGCTTTCTTT.

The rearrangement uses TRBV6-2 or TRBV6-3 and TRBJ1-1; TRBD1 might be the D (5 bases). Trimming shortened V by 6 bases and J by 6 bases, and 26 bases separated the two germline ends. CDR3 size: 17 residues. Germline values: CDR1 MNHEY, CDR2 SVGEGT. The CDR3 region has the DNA TGTGCCAGCAGCCAAGCGGGAGGGGCAGGCATCGTCGCTGAAGCTTTCTTT. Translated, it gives CASSQAGGAGIVAEAFF.

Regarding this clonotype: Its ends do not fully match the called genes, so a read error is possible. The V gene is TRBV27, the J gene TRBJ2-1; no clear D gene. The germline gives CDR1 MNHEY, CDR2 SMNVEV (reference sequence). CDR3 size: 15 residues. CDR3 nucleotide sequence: TGTGCCAGCAGTTTATTCTCCAGAAGCTACAATGAGAAGTTATTC. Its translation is CASSLFSRSYNEKLF.

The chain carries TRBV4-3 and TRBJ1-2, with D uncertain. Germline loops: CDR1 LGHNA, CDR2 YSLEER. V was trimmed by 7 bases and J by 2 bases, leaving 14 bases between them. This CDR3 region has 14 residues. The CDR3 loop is CASTIIGRNYGYTF. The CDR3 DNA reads TGCGCCAGCACCATTATAGGACGGAACTATGGCTACACCTTC.

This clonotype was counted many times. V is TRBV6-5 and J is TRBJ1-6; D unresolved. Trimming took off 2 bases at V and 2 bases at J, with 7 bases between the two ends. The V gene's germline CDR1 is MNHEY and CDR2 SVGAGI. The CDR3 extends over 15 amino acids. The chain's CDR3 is CASSYGNAYNSPLHF. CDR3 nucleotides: TGTGCCAGCAGTTACGGCAACGCCTATAATTCACCCCTCCACTTT.

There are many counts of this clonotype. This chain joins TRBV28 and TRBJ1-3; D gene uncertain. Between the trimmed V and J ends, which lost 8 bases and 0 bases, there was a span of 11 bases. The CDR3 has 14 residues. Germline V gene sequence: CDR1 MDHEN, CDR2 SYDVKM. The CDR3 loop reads CASCRGRSGNTIYF. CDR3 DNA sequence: TGTGCCAGCTGCCGGGGTCGCTCTGGAAACACCATATATTTT.

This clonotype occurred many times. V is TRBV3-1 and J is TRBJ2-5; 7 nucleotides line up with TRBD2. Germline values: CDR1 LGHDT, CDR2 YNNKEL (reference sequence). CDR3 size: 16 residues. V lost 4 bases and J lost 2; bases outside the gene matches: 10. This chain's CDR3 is CASSLTKGTTQETQYF. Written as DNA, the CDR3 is TGTGCCAGCAGCCTTACGAAAGGGACTACACAAGAGACCCAGTACTTC.

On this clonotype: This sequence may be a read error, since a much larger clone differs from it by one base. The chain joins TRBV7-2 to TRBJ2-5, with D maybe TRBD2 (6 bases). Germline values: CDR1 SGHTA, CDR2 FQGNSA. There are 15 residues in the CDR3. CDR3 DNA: TGTGCCAGCAGCCCCCGTAGCTGGCGGGAAGAGACCCTGTACTTC. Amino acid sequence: CASSPRSWREETLYF.

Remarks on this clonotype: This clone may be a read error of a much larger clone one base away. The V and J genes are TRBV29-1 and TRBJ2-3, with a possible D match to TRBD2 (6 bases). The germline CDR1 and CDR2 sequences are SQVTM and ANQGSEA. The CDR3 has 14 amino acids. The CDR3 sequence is CRVEVTGATDTQYF. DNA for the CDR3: TGCAGAGTTGAAGTAACGGGAGCCACAGATACGCAGTATTTT.

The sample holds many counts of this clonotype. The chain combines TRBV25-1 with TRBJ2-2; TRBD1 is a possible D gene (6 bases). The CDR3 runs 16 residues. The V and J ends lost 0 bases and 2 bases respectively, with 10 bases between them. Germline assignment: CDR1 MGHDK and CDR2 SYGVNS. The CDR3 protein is CASSEYEDRNTGELFF. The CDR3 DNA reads TGTGCCAGCAGTGAATATGAGGACAGAAACACCGGGGAGCTGTTTTTT.